This TCR beta chain was captured in a study of T cells in Graves' hyperthyroidism and ophthalmopathy. In the study overall: Upon initial diagnosis and before any treatment, peripheral blood was collected.

Stability of Graves' hyperthyroidism was defined as absent ophthalmopathy progression within 18 months. Patients with uncontrolled infections, other autoimmune diseases, pregnancy or lactation were excluded. Clinicians diagnosed patients from clinical symptoms, serum thyroxine and TRAb, thyroid ultrasound and orbital computed tomography. CDR1 and CDR2 (germline): LNHDA, SQIVND (reference sequence). Trimming took 7 bases from V and 8 from J; bases not matched to a gene: 12. CDR3 size: 14 residues. Of note for this clonotype: Given the absence of the conserved phenylalanine or tryptophan at the CDR3 end, a read error is likely.

There were TCR beta CDR3 regions amplified from RNA transcripts. A first-round RT-PCR of the TCR CDR3 used the HTBI primer set. Via MiXCR, TCRdb re-called the multiplex PCR reads, giving one row per CDR3 protein. The data contain 750,000 to 950,000 distinct CDR3 sequences, around 39% of them singletons. The specimen sequenced was blood. The origin of this receptor is a man aged 18 to 35 with Graves' hyperthyroidism. The genes are TRBV19 and TRBJ1-2; 8 bases align to TRBD1. For the CDR3, the DNA is TGTGCCAGTAAAAGCGGAAGCAGGGGGCAAGGCTACACCCTC. Translating gives CASKSGSRGQGYTL.